This passage covers 20 T cell receptor beta chains from one sample sequenced in a study of blood T cells in healthy people across ages. PCR was performed a second time for about 6 to 12 cycles using a sample-barcoded 5' primer and a J-beta primer mix. MiXCR was run by TCRdb on the 5' RACE reads, yielding one entry per CDR3 protein. The profile covers 590,000 or so distinct CDR3 sequences, with about 28% appearing a single time and approximately 14% taken by the ten largest. The sequencing sample was made of blood. The receptors come from an elderly woman in good health.

This chain joins TRBV18 and TRBJ2-1; no firm D call. The tail of the sequence fits TRBJ2-7 better, so the J call may be wrong. Germline CDR1 is KGHSH and CDR2 is LQKENI. The CDR3 covers 15 residues. CDR3 loop: CASSPRAVTYNEQYF. DNA for the CDR3: TGTGCCAGCTCACCACGGGCGGTTACCTACAATGAGCAGTACTTC.

V and J are TRBV20-1 and TRBJ2-7, with 10 bases lining up with TRBD2. V lost 0 bases, J lost 0 bases, and 8 bases stayed unmatched. Germline CDR1 DFQATT, CDR2 SNEGSKA (reference sequence). This CDR3 contains 17 residues. The CDR3 region has the DNA TGCAGTGCTAGAGATCCTAGCGGGGGAACGTACTCCTACGAGCAGTACTTC. This translates into CSARDPSGGTYSYEQYF.

The rearrangement links TRBV19 to TRBJ1-1; TRBD1 matches 12 bases. Germline assignment: CDR1 LNHDA and CDR2 SQIVND (reference sequence). V shed 3 bases, J shed 4 bases, and the junction held 6 bases outside the gene matches. This CDR3 comprises 16 residues. The CDR3 DNA reads TGTGCCAGTAGTATGGACACGGGACAGGGGGCCACTGAAGCTTTCTTT. Translating gives CASSMDTGQGATEAFF.

The chain has TRBV6-1 and TRBJ1-1; 7 bases fit TRBD1. Per germline, CDR1 MNHNS and CDR2 SASEGT. After removal of 6 bases from V and 6 bases from J, the junction contained 10 bases not matched to a gene. The CDR3 loop spans 14 amino acids. The CDR3 protein is CASRFEGAVAEAFF. The CDR3, as DNA: TGTGCCAGCAGATTTGAGGGGGCGGTCGCTGAAGCTTTCTTT.

This chain connects TRBV7-9 to TRBJ1-1; the D is unclear. The germline CDR1 and CDR2 sequences are SEHNR and FQNEAQ (reference sequence). There are 14 residues in the CDR3. V shed 6 bases and J shed 0 bases, with 11 bases lying between them. CDR3 residues: CASRGSAMNTEAFF. The CDR3, as DNA: TGTGCCAGCAGGGGCTCGGCCATGAACACTGAAGCTTTCTTT.

This clonotype was observed a few times. The chain is built from TRBV20-1 and TRBJ1-1, with D unclear. Germline V CDR1 and CDR2: DFQATT, SNEGSKA (reference sequence). This CDR3 region has 15 residues. Trimming removed 1 base from V and 0 bases from J, with 12 bases in between. Here the CDR3 DNA reads TGCAGTGCTAGAGGAAGTCTGAACATGAACACTGAAGCTTTCTTT. Protein sequence: CSARGSLNMNTEAFF.

Details on this clonotype: Being one base from a much bigger clone, this may be a read error. This chain links TRBV7-3 with TRBJ2-7; D unresolved. This CDR3 comprises 13 residues. The ends were cut back, 5 bases at V and 4 bases at J, with 12 bases in the middle. CDR1 is SGHTA and CDR2 is FQGTGA in the germline V gene. The CDR3 protein is CASSRSRAYEQYF. CDR3 bases: TGTGCCAGCAGCCGATCCCGCGCGTACGAGCAGTACTTC.

This clonotype has just a few counts. This rearrangement joins TRBV5-6 to TRBJ1-1; TRBD1 agrees at 7 bases. CDR3 length equals 16 residues. CDR1 and CDR2 (germline): SGHDT, YYEEEE. V gave up 4 bases and J gave up 1 base; unmatched junction bases: 10. The CDR3 DNA sequence: TGTGCCAGCAGCGAAGACAGGGTCACCCCGAACACTGAAGCTTTCTTT. It codes for CASSEDRVTPNTEAFF.

On this clonotype: A read error may account for a junction end that differs from germline. The V and J genes are TRBV20-1 and TRBJ2-5, with a tentative D call TRBD2 (5 bases). The germline V gene encodes CDR1 DFQATT and CDR2 SNEGSKA (reference sequence). The CDR3 is 15 amino acids. CDR3 DNA sequence: TGCAGTACTAGAGGTCGTAGTCCCGTGGAGGAGACCCAGTACTTC. Protein: CSTRGRSPVEETQYF.

This clonotype showed up just a few times. In DNA, the CDR3 is TGCAGTGCTAGAGACCTGGATGGCAGGGGTAGCAATCAGCCCCAGCATTTT. Amino acid sequence: CSARDLDGRGSNQPQHF. The chain combines TRBV20-1 with TRBJ1-5; a possible D gene is TRBD1 (6 bases). The ends were cut back, 0 bases at V and 0 bases at J, with 15 bases in the middle. This CDR3 contains 17 residues. The germline CDR1 and CDR2 sequences are DFQATT and SNEGSKA (reference sequence).

A word on this clonotype: A junction end diverges from the germline sequence, so it may reflect a read error. CDR3 in amino acids: CASGSDEQYF. The CDR3 coding sequence is TGCGCCAGCGGGTCGGATGAGCAGTACTTC. This chain connects TRBV2 to TRBJ2-7, with a tentative D call TRBD2 (6 bases). Germline-derived CDR1 and CDR2 are SNHLY and FYNNEI. The CDR3 contains 10 residues.

The V and J genes are TRBV21-1 and TRBJ1-2; TRBD1 was called by the table and not checked on the DNA. TRBV21-1 is described as a pseudogene. CDR3 length: 14 residues. In nucleotides, the CDR3 is TGTGCCAGCAGCACTAGGACAGGTTTTAATGGCTACACCTTC. Encoded protein: CASSTRTGFNGYTF.

This clonotype was observed many times. The chain has TRBV11-2 and TRBJ2-7, with a weak D call TRBD1 (6 bases). V lost 5 bases and J 2 bases, leaving 19 bases between the germline ends. Germline CDR1 is SGHAT and CDR2 is FQNNGV. This CDR3 is 16 amino acids long. CDR3: CASSPSSGTWPYEQYF. CDR3 DNA sequence: TGTGCCAGCAGCCCTTCTTCCGGGACATGGCCCTACGAGCAGTACTTC.

This clonotype was counted many times. This may arise from a read error, as a much more abundant clone is one base away. The chain combines TRBV6-2 or TRBV6-3 with TRBJ2-7; 12 positions agree with TRBD2. The CDR3 contains 16 residues. The germline V gene has CDR1 MNHEY and CDR2 SVGEGT. Trimming removed 2 bases from V and 7 bases from J; junction bases left unmatched: 9. CDR3 nucleotide sequence: TGTGCCAGCAGTTACGTCCTAGCGGGGGGGCATAATGAGCAGTACTTC. It translates to CASSYVLAGGHNEQYF.

Concerning this clonotype: This sequence may be a read error, since a much larger clone differs from it by one base. The gene calls are TRBV7-2 and TRBJ1-2; 9 nucleotides align to TRBD1. CDR3 size: 16 residues. The V gene's germline CDR1 is SGHTA and CDR2 FQGNSA. In nucleotides, the CDR3 is TGTGCCTGCAGAGTCGAAGCAGCCGGGACAGGGATCGGCTACACCTTC. Protein: CACRVEAAGTGIGYTF.

This clonotype was seen many times. The gene calls are TRBV2 and TRBJ2-7; 7 nucleotides align to TRBD1. The CDR3 is made up of 15 amino acids. V lost 2 bases, J lost 5 bases, and 9 bases stayed unmatched. Germline loops: CDR1 SNHLY, CDR2 FYNNEI. The CDR3 reads CASSETWTGAHEQYF. DNA for the CDR3: TGTGCCAGCAGTGAAACGTGGACAGGAGCCCACGAGCAGTACTTC. Full variable domain (rest looked up from reference TRBV2 and TRBJ2-7): EPEVTQTPSHQVTQMGQEVILRCVPISNHLYFYWYRQILGQKVEFLVSFYNNEISEKSEIFDDQFSVERPDGSNFTLKIRSTKLEDSAMYFCASSETWTGAHEQYFGPGTRLTVT.

This chain connects TRBV20-1 to TRBJ2-1, with D possibly matching TRBD2 (6 bases). Germline V gene data show CDR1 as DFQATT and CDR2 as SNEGSKA (reference sequence). CDR3 length equals 17 residues. V lost 6 bases and J lost 2, with 23 bases in between. The CDR3 DNA sequence: TGCAGTGCGCCCCGGAGGGGCGGACTAAGCCCCTACAATGAGCAGTTCTTC. This encodes CSAPRRGGLSPYNEQFF.

The rearrangement joins TRBV20-1 to TRBJ2-3; 8 nucleotides line up with TRBD2. Germline CDR1 DFQATT, CDR2 SNEGSKA (reference sequence). V trimming: 5 bases; J trimming: 0 bases; junction bases outside the gene matches: 7. The CDR3 runs to 15 residues. DNA for the CDR3: TGCAGTGCTGCAATCGGGACTAGTAGCACAGATACGCAGTATTTT. Translated, it gives CSAAIGTSSTDTQYF.

This clonotype was recorded at least ten times. The gene calls are TRBV12-3 or TRBV12-4 and TRBJ2-3, with 10 nucleotides matching TRBD1. The CDR3 is 15 residues long. The ends lost 5 bases at V and 4 bases at J; junction bases unmatched: 6. The CDR3 DNA is TGTGCCAGCAGTCTGGACAGGGGGAGAGCAGATACGCAGTATTTT. Residues: CASSLDRGRADTQYF.

Many counts were recorded for this clonotype. Given a much more abundant clone one base away, this may be a read error. The chain is built from TRBV5-1 and TRBJ2-7, with D uncertain. Per germline, CDR1 SGHRS and CDR2 YFSETQ. Trimming removed 3 bases at V and 7 bases at J, with 17 bases between. CDR3 length: 14 amino acids. The CDR3 sequence is CASSWLSAIDEQYF. Written as DNA, the CDR3 is TGCGCCAGCAGCTGGTTATCTGCAATCGATGAGCAGTACTTC.